Presented here are 27 T cell receptor beta chains from one specimen sequenced in a study of T cell responses to AZD1222 COVID-19 vaccine. Sequenced by immunoSEQ multiplex PCR; TCRdb stores in-frame clones only, minus some. Of some 130,000 clones in the sample, 80% to 95% are singletons; the top ten hold approximately 6.5%. The sequenced sample was peripheral blood, obtained 28 days after the second AZD1222 dose. The source of these receptors is an adult who received the AZD1222 COVID-19 vaccine.

V gene TRBV6-1 combines with J gene TRBJ2-1; D ambiguous. The CDR3 is 14 residues long. Per germline, CDR1 MNHNS and CDR2 SASEGT. Trimming cost V 3 bases and J 3 bases, with 9 bases left between them. The CDR3 nucleotides are TGTGCCAGCAGTGATACCGGGCTCTACAATGAGCAGTTCTTC. Encoded protein: CASSDTGLYNEQFF.

The chain recombines TRBV5-8 with TRBJ2-1; D is perhaps TRBD1 (5 bases). Germline V gene data show CDR1 as SGHTS and CDR2 as YDEGEE. Trimming removed 6 bases at V and 4 bases at J, with 11 bases between. CDR3 length: 13 residues. CDR3 nucleotide sequence: TGTGCCAGCACCGCGACAGTATACAATGAGCAGTTCTTC. Translating it yields CASTATVYNEQFF.

This rearrangement joins TRBV14 to TRBJ2-7; 8 bases fit TRBD2. CDR1 and CDR2 from the germline V gene are SGHDN and FVKESK. Losses at the gene ends were 9 bases for V and 2 bases for J; bases not matched to a gene: 12. The CDR3 runs 15 residues. The CDR3 region is CASSYGAGGPYEQYF. The DNA of the CDR3 is TGTGCCAGTTCCTATGGGGCGGGGGGCCCCTACGAGCAGTACTTC.

The V and J genes are TRBV2 and TRBJ2-2; no reliable D call. The CDR3 is 12 residues long. V was clipped by 2 bases and J by 5 bases, with 3 bases between them. Germline loops: CDR1 SNHLY, CDR2 FYNNEI. The CDR3 here is CASSESTGELFF. In DNA form, the CDR3 reads TGTGCCAGCAGTGAATCTACCGGGGAGCTGTTTTTT.

This chain joins TRBV6-5 and TRBJ2-6; D gene uncertain. This CDR3 is built from 15 residues. Trimming removed 8 bases at V and 1 base at J, with 12 bases between. Germline loops: CDR1 MNHEY, CDR2 SVGAGI. The CDR3 here is CASQGWKSGANVLTF. DNA for the CDR3: TGTGCCAGCCAAGGGTGGAAGTCTGGGGCCAACGTCCTGACTTTC.

V usage is TRBV11-3 and J usage is TRBJ1-3; D gene ambiguous. The length of the CDR3 is 17 residues. Germline V lookup: CDR1 SGHNT, CDR2 YENEEA. Trimming removed 1 base from V and 1 base from J, with 14 bases in between. CDR3 DNA: TGTGCCAGCAGCTTAGTCGGGGAGATTTGGTCTGGAAACACCATATATTTT. Residues: CASSLVGEIWSGNTIYF.

CDR3 sequence reads: CASSPREAGVGTDTQYF. CDR3 nucleotides: TGTGCCAGCTCACCACGTGAAGCGGGGGTCGGCACAGATACGCAGTATTTT. The gene calls are TRBV18 and TRBJ2-3, with 8 positions matching TRBD2. This CDR3 region has 17 residues. The germline gives CDR1 KGHSH, CDR2 LQKENI. With V trimmed by 1 base and J by 1 base, 7 bases remained unmatched. Variable domain in full (rest from reference TRBV18 and TRBJ2-3): NAGVMQNPRHLVRRRGQEARLRCSPMKGHSHVYWYRQLPEEGLKFMVYLQKENIIDESGMPKERFSAEFPKEGPSILRIQQVVRGDSAAYFCASSPREAGVGTDTQYFGPGTRLTVL.

The rearrangement uses TRBV11-3 and TRBJ1-1; no clear D. This CDR3 region has 15 residues. The ends were cut back, 1 base at V and 5 bases at J, with 14 bases in the middle. Germline V gene sequence: CDR1 SGHNT, CDR2 YENEEA. CDR3 sequence reads: CASSLVQVGVTEAFF. The CDR3 region has the DNA TGTGCCAGCAGCTTAGTCCAGGTTGGGGTGACTGAAGCTTTCTTT.

The chain couples TRBV5-1 to TRBJ2-2; the match to TRBD1 covers 8 bases. V trimming: 6 bases; J trimming: 1 base; junction bases outside the gene matches: 8. The CDR3 is 16 amino acids. In germline, CDR1 is SGHRS, CDR2 YFSETQ. The CDR3 here is CASKPPGGLNTGELFF. The CDR3 DNA is TGCGCCAGCAAACCTCCAGGGGGCCTGAACACCGGGGAGCTGTTTTTT.

The rearrangement links TRBV27 to TRBJ2-6; 7 positions agree with TRBD1. The J segment lost 2 bases and the V segment lost 6 bases, leaving 7 bases of the junction unmatched. The CDR3 spans 16 residues. The germline gives CDR1 MNHEY, CDR2 SMNVEV (reference sequence). CDR3 residues: CASSLLTGAGANVLTF. CDR3 bases: TGTGCCAGCAGCCTACTAACAGGGGCTGGGGCCAACGTCCTGACTTTC.

J is TRBJ2-5 and V is TRBV5-4; 9 bases map to TRBD1. This CDR3 is 17 amino acids long. Trimming took 4 bases from V and 4 from J; bases not matched to a gene: 14. Germline V CDR1 and CDR2: SGHNT, YYREEE (reference sequence). For the CDR3, the DNA is TGTGCCAGCAGCCCTGCGGCCGGGACAGGGTGGCGAGAGACCCAGTACTTC. This sequence encodes CASSPAAGTGWRETQYF.

The V gene is TRBV19, the J gene TRBJ1-2; D not certain. Trimming took off 5 bases at V and 6 bases at J, with 10 bases between the two ends. CDR1 is LNHDA and CDR2 is SQIVND in the germline V gene (reference sequence). CDR3 size: 12 residues. The CDR3 sequence: CASSPDYDGYTF. In nucleotides, the CDR3 is TGTGCCAGTAGTCCCGACTATGATGGCTACACCTTC.

This clone was observed once. The chain recombines TRBV2 with TRBJ1-1, with no clear D. Germline loops: CDR1 SNHLY, CDR2 FYNNEI. The CDR3 sequence is 13 residues long. V lost 3 bases to trimming and J lost 4 bases, with 9 bases between them. This CDR3 reads CASSEAGSTEAFF. The DNA of the CDR3 is TGTGCCAGCAGTGAGGCGGGCTCCACTGAAGCTTTCTTT.

V gene TRBV7-2 combines with J gene TRBJ2-7, with no clear D. The CDR3 covers 13 residues. Trimming removed 1 base from V and 3 bases from J, with 7 bases in between. Germline V gene lookup returns CDR1 SGHTA and CDR2 FQGNSA. The CDR3: CASSLGVRYEQYF. DNA of the CDR3: TGTGCCAGCAGCTTAGGGGTCCGCTACGAGCAGTACTTC.

The rearrangement joins TRBV5-1 to TRBJ2-2, with D perhaps matching TRBD2 (5 bases). V lost 0 bases and J lost 6, with 15 bases in between. Germline V gives CDR1 SGHRS, CDR2 YFSETQ. This CDR3 contains 16 residues. CDR3 sequence reads: CASSLVSGRRPGELFF. The CDR3 DNA is TGCGCCAGCAGCTTGGTATCGGGCAGGAGGCCCGGGGAGCTGTTTTTT.

The J gene is TRBJ1-2, the V gene TRBV5-4; weak D call: TRBD1 (5 bases). V was shortened by 5 bases and J by 4 bases, with 12 bases between the two germline ends. The CDR3 covers 13 residues. Germline CDR1 SGHNT, CDR2 YYREEE (reference sequence). The CDR3 coding sequence is TGTGCCAGCAGTGGGGGGGGAGCCTATGGCTACACCTTC. This sequence encodes CASSGGGAYGYTF.

The chain has TRBV5-1 and TRBJ2-7; perhaps TRBD1 as D (5 bases). The CDR3 totals 13 residues. V lost 4 bases, J lost 4 bases, and 12 bases lay in between. CDR1 SGHRS and CDR2 YFSETQ come from the germline V gene. The DNA of the CDR3 is TGCGCCAGCAGCCACCCAAGGGGATACGAGCAGTACTTC. Its translation: CASSHPRGYEQYF.

The V gene is TRBV11-2, the J gene TRBJ1-1, with unresolved D. The ends were cut back, 5 bases at V and 4 bases at J, with 11 bases in the middle. The CDR3 length is 13 residues. CDR1 and CDR2 from the germline V gene are SGHAT and FQNNGV. The CDR3, as DNA: TGTGCCAGCAGCCCCGGACGGGGCACTGAAGCTTTCTTT. Translated, it gives CASSPGRGTEAFF.

The CDR3 bases are TGTGCCACCAGCTACCGGGACAGGGGGCTCGAGACCCAGTACTTC. It encodes CATSYRDRGLETQYF. This chain links TRBV15 with TRBJ2-5, with TRBD1 matching 12 bases. The CDR3 contains 15 residues. Germline V gene sequence: CDR1 LNHNV, CDR2 YYDKDF (reference sequence). The V and J ends lost 5 bases and 5 bases, in that order; junction bases with no gene match: 6.

The J gene is TRBJ1-2, the V gene TRBV7-8, with D uncertain. Germline loops: CDR1 SGHVS, CDR2 FQNEAQ. This CDR3 is 14 amino acids long. V was pared by 5 bases and J by 1 base, with 11 bases between. In DNA form, the CDR3 reads TGTGCCAGCAGCCCTTCCGCCGGTAACTATGGCTACACCTTC. Residues: CASSPSAGNYGYTF. Combining the CDR3 with reference TRBV7-8 and TRBJ1-2 gives the whole variable domain GAGVSQSPRYKVAKRGQDVALRCDPISGHVSLFWYQQALGQGPEFLTYFQNEAQLDKSGLPSDRFFAERPEGSVSTLKIQRTQQEDSAVYLCASSPSAGNYGYTFGSGTRLTVV.

V is TRBV18 and J is TRBJ1-6; 8 positions agree with TRBD1. There are 16 residues in the CDR3. Germline CDR1 KGHSH, CDR2 LQKENI. Trimming removed 6 bases from V and 9 bases from J; junction bases left unmatched: 13. The CDR3 sequence: CASSPTGGIGGSPLHF. The CDR3 DNA reads TGTGCCAGCTCCCCCACAGGGGGTATTGGCGGTTCACCCCTCCACTTT.

This chain uses TRBV6-6 with TRBJ2-3; 9 bases align to TRBD2. The CDR3 has 17 amino acids. Germline V CDR1 and CDR2: MNHNY, SVGAGI (reference sequence). J was trimmed by 4 bases and V by 5 bases; bases with no gene match: 13. The CDR3, as DNA: TGTGCCAGCAGTCCTATACACTCTAGCGGGGCCCCAGATACGCAGTATTTT. This sequence encodes CASSPIHSSGAPDTQYF.

This chain links TRBV20-1 with TRBJ1-1; a weak D match, TRBD1 (5 bases). The germline V gene encodes CDR1 DFQATT and CDR2 SNEGSKA (reference sequence). The germline V and J ends were trimmed by 3 bases and 0 bases, with 14 bases remaining between them. This CDR3 is 15 amino acids long. In nucleotides, the CDR3 is TGCAGTGCTAGTATAACGGGACGGATGAACACTGAAGCTTTCTTT. This translates into CSASITGRMNTEAFF.

Written as DNA, the CDR3 is TGCGCCAGCAGCTTCGGGGGGACAACCACAGATACGCAGTATTTT. Residues: CASSFGGTTTDTQYF. The rearrangement uses TRBV5-1 and TRBJ2-3; possible D gene TRBD2, 7 bases. Germline V gene lookup returns CDR1 SGHRS and CDR2 YFSETQ. The V and J ends lost 2 bases and 2 bases respectively, with 12 bases between them. This CDR3 region has 15 residues.

This chain links TRBV12-3 or TRBV12-4 with TRBJ2-2, with D perhaps TRBD1 (5 bases). This CDR3 comprises 13 residues. V was pared by 6 bases and J by 6 bases, with 11 bases between. The DNA for the CDR3 is TGTGCCAGCAGCCCCACAGGAGCCGGGGAGCTGTTTTTT. It is translated as CASSPTGAGELFF.

The chain couples TRBV19 to TRBJ1-2; the match to TRBD1 covers 9 bases. In germline, CDR1 is LNHDA, CDR2 SQIVND (reference sequence). CDR3 length: 16 amino acids. V was clipped by 3 bases and J by 2 bases; unmatched bases: 7. As DNA, the CDR3 is TGTGCCAGTAGTATCCCCGGGACAGGGAGCAACTATGGCTACACCTTC. This gives the protein CASSIPGTGSNYGYTF.

This sequence joins TRBV5-1 and TRBJ2-5, with 8 positions matching TRBD1. The CDR3 totals 16 residues. V lost 0 bases, J lost 2 bases, and 6 bases stayed unmatched. The germline V gene encodes CDR1 SGHRS and CDR2 YFSETQ. CDR3: CASSLGQGASQETQYF. CDR3 DNA: TGCGCCAGCAGCTTGGGGCAGGGGGCAAGTCAAGAGACCCAGTACTTC.